These T cell receptor beta chains were read from a single sample in a study of CD8 T cells in ankylosing spondylitis. Each CDR3 protein is one row after TCRdb ran MiXCR on the 5' RACE reads. The table has 200,000 or so distinct CDR3 sequences, approximately 13% seen once. Sample: blood, either unsorted or a sorted T cell fraction (not recorded which). The receptors originated from a female donor with ankylosing spondylitis or in good health (not recorded which). Each CDR3 is given with its conserved first and last residue. A D gene is named only where the DNA matches it firmly. A clone size is listed for some rows: how often the clone was seen (once, few, many), or a class if it is expanded.

V gene: TRBV12-3/TRBV12-4
J gene: TRBJ2-5
D gene: TRBD2
clone size: NA
CDR3 DNA: TGTGCCAGCAGTTTGACTAGCGGGAGATTTGGAGAGACCCAGTACTTC
CDR3 protein: CASSLTSGRFGETQYF

V gene: TRBV28
J gene: TRBJ1-2
D gene: NA
clone size: many
CDR3 DNA: TGTGCCAGCAGTTTTGACCTCTATGGCTACACCTTC
CDR3 protein: CASSFDLYGYTF

V gene: TRBV20-1
J gene: TRBJ2-7
D gene: NA
clone size: few
CDR3 DNA: TGCAGTGCTAGAGATTCGGGGGCCGGTGGCTACGAGCAGTACTTC
CDR3 protein: CSARDSGAGGYEQYF

V gene: TRBV7-8
J gene: TRBJ2-2
D gene: NA
clone size: many
CDR3 DNA: TGTGCCAGCAGCTTAGGGCTACAGAAGGACGTGAACACCGGGGAGCTGTTTTTT
CDR3 protein: CASSLGLQKDVNTGELFF

V gene: TRBV7-2
J gene: TRBJ1-3
D gene: NA
clone size: NA
CDR3 DNA: TGTGCCAGCAGATTGCAGGGGTTGGGAAACACCATATATTTT
CDR3 protein: CASRLQGLGNTIYF

V gene: TRBV6-2/TRBV6-3
J gene: TRBJ2-7
D gene: NA
clone size: many
CDR3 DNA: TGTGCCAGCAGTCCTCGACTAACCCGAGTCTACGAGCAGTACTTC
CDR3 protein: CASSPRLTRVYEQYF

V gene: TRBV7-9
J gene: TRBJ2-7
D gene: NA
clone size: few
CDR3 DNA: TGTGCCAGCAGCTTAGTTGCGGCAGCCCGTTACGAGCAGTACTTC
CDR3 protein: CASSLVAAARYEQYF

V gene: TRBV19
J gene: TRBJ2-5
D gene: NA
clone size: NA
CDR3 DNA: TGTGCCAGTAGTATAGATGTGGGACGGCGAGAGACCCAGTACTTC
CDR3 protein: CASSIDVGRRETQYF

V gene: TRBV7-9
J gene: TRBJ2-1
D gene: NA
clone size: many
CDR3 DNA: TGTGCCAGCGGCTTGGCAGAACTTAAGAATGAGCAGTTCTTC
CDR3 protein: CASGLAELKNEQFF

V gene: TRBV20-1
J gene: TRBJ1-1
D gene: NA
clone size: many
CDR3 DNA: TGCAGTGCCCCTGAGGACGGGAACACTGAAGCTTTCTTT
CDR3 protein: CSAPEDGNTEAFF

V gene: TRBV7-2
J gene: TRBJ1-5
D gene: NA
clone size: many
CDR3 DNA: TGTGCCAGCAGCATAGAGTCTGGGCGGGATCAGCCCCAGCATTTT
CDR3 protein: CASSIESGRDQPQHF

V gene: TRBV7-2
J gene: TRBJ2-7
D gene: TRBD1
clone size: NA
CDR3 DNA: TGTGCCAGCGGCCCCCCGGGACAGGTGTTCTACGAGCAGTACTTC
CDR3 protein: CASGPPGQVFYEQYF

V gene: TRBV11-2
J gene: TRBJ2-3
D gene: TRBD1
clone size: few
CDR3 DNA: TGTGCCAGCAGCCGGCAGGGGGACACAGATACGCAGTATTTT
CDR3 protein: CASSRQGDTDTQYF

V gene: TRBV28
J gene: TRBJ1-4
D gene: NA
clone size: many
CDR3 DNA: TGTGCCAGCAGTTTAACTGGCCGGGTACTGTTTTTT
CDR3 protein: CASSLTGRVLFF

V gene: TRBV18
J gene: TRBJ2-1
D gene: NA
clone size: few
CDR3 DNA: TGTGCCAGCTCACTCCCGGGCCTCCCCCATGAGCAGTTCTTC
CDR3 protein: CASSLPGLPHEQFF

V gene: TRBV7-9
J gene: TRBJ2-3
D gene: NA
clone size: few
CDR3 DNA: TGTGCCAGCACCCTAGGGCAGCTGTCGAATGATACGCAGTATTTT
CDR3 protein: CASTLGQLSNDTQYF

V gene: TRBV7-2
J gene: TRBJ2-7
D gene: TRBD2
clone size: many
CDR3 DNA: TGTGCCAGCAGCTTAGGACTAGCGGGAGTATACGAGCAGTACTTC
CDR3 protein: CASSLGLAGVYEQYF

V gene: TRBV6-2/TRBV6-3
J gene: TRBJ2-3
D gene: TRBD2
clone size: NA
CDR3 DNA: TGTGCCAGCAGTTACTCGGTGGGACTAGCGGGAGCCCCAACAACAGATACGCAGTATTTT
CDR3 protein: CASSYSVGLAGAPTTDTQYF

V gene: TRBV28
J gene: TRBJ1-4
D gene: NA
clone size: NA
CDR3 DNA: TGTGCCAGCAGCGGGACATCGAATGAAAAACTGTTTTTT
CDR3 protein: CASSGTSNEKLFF

V gene: TRBV12-3/TRBV12-4
J gene: TRBJ1-4
D gene: NA
clone size: many
CDR3 DNA: TGTGCCAGCAGTTTAGTTAATGAAAAACTGTTTTTT
CDR3 protein: CASSLVNEKLFF

V gene: TRBV7-9
J gene: TRBJ1-2
D gene: TRBD1
clone size: many
CDR3 DNA: TGTGCCAGCAGCGCTAGTTTCCGGGACAGGGGGGATGGCTACACCTTC
CDR3 protein: CASSASFRDRGDGYTF

V gene: TRBV12-3/TRBV12-4
J gene: TRBJ2-1
D gene: TRBD2
clone size: many
CDR3 DNA: TGTGCCAGCAAGCGGGGGGGCAATGAGCAGTTCTTC
CDR3 protein: CASKRGGNEQFF

V gene: TRBV6-6
J gene: TRBJ2-7
D gene: NA
clone size: NA
CDR3 DNA: TGTGCCACCCTTGGCAGCCCGGCCTACGAGCAGTACTTC
CDR3 protein: CATLGSPAYEQYF

V gene: TRBV13
J gene: TRBJ2-7
D gene: NA
clone size: few
CDR3 DNA: TGTGCCAGCAGCTCACCACGGACTGGCGAGCAGTACTTC
CDR3 protein: CASSSPRTGEQYF

V gene: TRBV7-2
J gene: TRBJ1-5
D gene: NA
clone size: many
CDR3 DNA: TGTGCCAGCAGCGTTGACAGCCCTAATCAGCCCCAGCATTTT
CDR3 protein: CASSVDSPNQPQHF

V gene: TRBV5-1
J gene: TRBJ2-7
D gene: NA
clone size: many
CDR3 DNA: TGCGCCAGCAGCCTCGACAGTGCCTACGAGCAGTACTTC
CDR3 protein: CASSLDSAYEQYF

V gene: TRBV5-6
J gene: TRBJ2-1
D gene: NA
clone size: NA
CDR3 DNA: TGTGCCAGCAGCTTCCGCGGAGTAGCGACTTACAATGAGCAGTTCTTC
CDR3 protein: CASSFRGVATYNEQFF

V gene: TRBV25-1
J gene: TRBJ1-6
D gene: TRBD1
clone size: few
CDR3 DNA: TGTGCCAGCAGTGGGACAGGAGATAATTCACCCCTCCACTTT
CDR3 protein: CASSGTGDNSPLHF

V gene: TRBV6-1
J gene: TRBJ2-2
D gene: NA
clone size: many
CDR3 DNA: TGTGCCAGCACCAGTTACCTAGCGGAGGGGGACACCGGGGAGCTGTTTTTT
CDR3 protein: CASTSYLAEGDTGELFF

V gene: TRBV12-3/TRBV12-4
J gene: TRBJ1-2
D gene: NA
clone size: many
CDR3 DNA: TGTGCCAGCAGTTCCAATAGCTATGGCTACACCTTC
CDR3 protein: CASSSNSYGYTF

V gene: TRBV7-9
J gene: TRBJ2-3
D gene: TRBD2
clone size: NA
CDR3 DNA: TGTGCCAGCAGCTACAGCGGGAGTGTCACAGATACGCAGTATTTT
CDR3 protein: CASSYSGSVTDTQYF

V gene: TRBV12-3/TRBV12-4
J gene: TRBJ1-1
D gene: NA
clone size: few
CDR3 DNA: TGTGCCAGCTCCTCCTCGACGCACGGCACTGAAGCTTTCTTT
CDR3 protein: CASSSSTHGTEAFF

V gene: TRBV24-1
J gene: TRBJ2-7
D gene: NA
clone size: NA
CDR3 DNA: TGTGCCACCAGTGGAAAGCCGACGGGACTGATCTACGAGCAGTACTTC
CDR3 protein: CATSGKPTGLIYEQYF

V gene: TRBV7-3
J gene: TRBJ2-1
D gene: NA
clone size: many
CDR3 DNA: TGTGCCAGCAGCCCGACTATAAGCTCCTACAATGAGCAGTTCTTC
CDR3 protein: CASSPTISSYNEQFF

V gene: TRBV7-9
J gene: TRBJ2-7
D gene: TRBD1
clone size: NA
CDR3 DNA: TGTGCCAGCAGCCCCGGGACAGGGGTTCCCGAGCAGTACTTC
CDR3 protein: CASSPGTGVPEQYF

V gene: TRBV29-1
J gene: TRBJ1-1
D gene: NA
clone size: many
CDR3 DNA: TGCAGCGTTGATGACAGCCACAAGAACACTGAAGCTTTCTTT
CDR3 protein: CSVDDSHKNTEAFF

V gene: TRBV24-1
J gene: TRBJ2-3
D gene: TRBD1
clone size: many
CDR3 DNA: TGTGCCACCAGTGATCCCGGACAGGGAGACGCAGATACGCAGTATTTT
CDR3 protein: CATSDPGQGDADTQYF

V gene: TRBV7-2
J gene: TRBJ2-7
D gene: NA
clone size: many
CDR3 DNA: TGTGCCAGCAGCTTACCGACTAGTTCCGAGCAGTACTTC
CDR3 protein: CASSLPTSSEQYF

V gene: TRBV12-3/TRBV12-4
J gene: TRBJ2-3
D gene: TRBD2
clone size: many
CDR3 DNA: TGTGCCAGCAGTTTGGATATAGCGGGAGGCAAGTATTTT
CDR3 protein: CASSLDIAGGKYF

V gene: TRBV12-3/TRBV12-4
J gene: TRBJ2-1
D gene: NA
clone size: many
CDR3 DNA: TGTGCCAGCAGTTCTGTCCCAGGAGCCGGTTACAATGAGCAGTTCTTC
CDR3 protein: CASSSVPGAGYNEQFF

V gene: TRBV7-9
J gene: TRBJ1-6
D gene: NA
clone size: many
CDR3 DNA: TGTGCCAGCAGCTCAGCCAATTCACCCCTCCACTTT
CDR3 protein: CASSSANSPLHF

V gene: TRBV7-9
J gene: TRBJ2-6
D gene: NA
clone size: many
CDR3 DNA: TGTGCCAGCAGCCCCCTCCTTTCTGGGGCCAACGTCCTGACTTTC
CDR3 protein: CASSPLLSGANVLTF